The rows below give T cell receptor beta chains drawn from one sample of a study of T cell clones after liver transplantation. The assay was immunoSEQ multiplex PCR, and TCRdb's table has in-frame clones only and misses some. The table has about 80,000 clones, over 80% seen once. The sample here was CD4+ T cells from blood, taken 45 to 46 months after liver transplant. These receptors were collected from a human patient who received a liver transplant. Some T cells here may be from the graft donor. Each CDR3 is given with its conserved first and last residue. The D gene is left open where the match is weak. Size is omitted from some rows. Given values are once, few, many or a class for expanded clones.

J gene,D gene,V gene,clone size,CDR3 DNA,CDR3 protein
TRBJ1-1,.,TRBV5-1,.,TGCGCCAGCAGCTTCGGACAGATGGAGAACACTGAAGCTTTCTTT,CASSFGQMENTEAFF
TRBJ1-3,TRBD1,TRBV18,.,TGTGCCAGCTCATTGGGACAGAGCTCTGGAAACACCATATATTTT,CASSLGQSSGNTIYF
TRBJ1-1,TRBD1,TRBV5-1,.,TGCGCCAGCTCGGCCAGGGGGCTTTCGAACACTGAAGCTTTCTTT,CASSARGLSNTEAFF
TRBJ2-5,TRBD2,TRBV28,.,TGTGCCAGCAGTTTATACGTGGGAGGGGAGACCCAGTACTTC,CASSLYVGGETQYF
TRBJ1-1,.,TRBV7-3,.,TGTGCCAGCAGCCGCGAGATGAACACTGAAGCTTTCTTT,CASSREMNTEAFF
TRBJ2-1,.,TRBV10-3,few,TGTGCCATCAGTGAGTTTTCGCCGGCGTCCTACAATGAGCAGTTCTTC,CAISEFSPASYNEQFF
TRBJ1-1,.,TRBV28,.,TGTGCCAGCAGTCTCACATCCCATAACACTGAAGCTTTCTTT,CASSLTSHNTEAFF
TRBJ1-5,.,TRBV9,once,TGTGCCAGCAGCGAGGACGGATTCAATCAGCCCCAGCATTTT,CASSEDGFNQPQHF
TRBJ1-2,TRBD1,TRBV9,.,TGTGCCAGCAGCGTAGACGGAAGGGGACAGGGTGCAAATGGCTACACCTTC,CASSVDGRGQGANGYTF
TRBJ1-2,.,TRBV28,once,TGTGCCAGCAGGTTCGGGACGGACAATGGCTACACCTTC,CASRFGTDNGYTF
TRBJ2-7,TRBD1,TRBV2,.,TGTGCCAGCAGTTACAGGGGGCTCTCCTACGAGCAGTACTTC,CASSYRGLSYEQYF
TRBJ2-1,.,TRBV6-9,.,TGTGCCAGCAGTTACTCTGGGACCTCCTACAATGAGCAGTTCTTC,CASSYSGTSYNEQFF
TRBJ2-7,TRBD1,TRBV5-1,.,TGCGCCAGCAGCTTTTCCAGGGGGCTTCAGTACGAGCAGTACTTC,CASSFSRGLQYEQYF
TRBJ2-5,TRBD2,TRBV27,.,TGTGCCAGCAGTTTCCGTCGACTAGCGGGAGGGCCTGGGGAGACCCAGTACTTC,CASSFRRLAGGPGETQYF
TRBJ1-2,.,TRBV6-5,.,TGTGCCAGCAGTCCTGCCTTGGGGGGCGGCGGCTACACCTTC,CASSPALGGGGYTF
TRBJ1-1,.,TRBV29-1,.,TGCAGCGTTGATTCGGCAGACACTGAAGCTTTCTTT,CSVDSADTEAFF
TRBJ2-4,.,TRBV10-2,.,TGCGCCAGCAGTGAGGAATTGGCCAAAAACATTCAGTACTTC,CASSEELAKNIQYF
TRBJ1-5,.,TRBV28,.,TGTGCCAGCAGTTTTCACGAAAGCAATCAGCCCCAGCATTTT,CASSFHESNQPQHF
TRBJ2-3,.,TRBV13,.,TGTGCCAGCAGCTCCCCGCCGGGACCACCCTGGGTGGATACGCAGTATTTT,CASSSPPGPPWVDTQYF
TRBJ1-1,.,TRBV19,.,TGTGCCAGTAGTAGAGTGTTTATGAACACTGAAGCTTTCTTT,CASSRVFMNTEAFF
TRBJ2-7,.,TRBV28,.,TGTGCCAGCCGTCCGAGTGGGGTGGCCTACGAGCAGTACTTC,CASRPSGVAYEQYF
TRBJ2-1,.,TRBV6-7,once,TGTGCCAGCGGGGAGAGCTCCTACAATGAGCAGTTCTTC,CASGESSYNEQFF
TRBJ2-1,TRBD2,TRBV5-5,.,TGTGCCAGCAGCTTGGAATGGACTAGCAATGAGCAGTTCTTC,CASSLEWTSNEQFF
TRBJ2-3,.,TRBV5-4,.,TGTGCCAGCAGCTTGGTTAGCCGAAACCCCACAGATACGCAGTATTTT,CASSLVSRNPTDTQYF
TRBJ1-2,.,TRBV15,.,TGTGCCACCAGCTCATCTGTAGGGTGTGGAAAGACCTATGGCTACACCTTC,CATSSSVGCGKTYGYTF
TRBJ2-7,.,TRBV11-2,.,TGTGCCAGCAGTTTCTGGGAGTACGAGCAGTACTTC,CASSFWEYEQYF
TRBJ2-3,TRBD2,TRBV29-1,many,TGCAGCGTTGAGGGTTCGGCGGGAGGGTTTGGCACAGATACGCAGTATTTT,CSVEGSAGGFGTDTQYF
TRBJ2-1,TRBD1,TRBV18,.,TGTGCCAGCTCACCAATCCTGACAGGGGCCGCACATAATGAGCAGTTCTTC,CASSPILTGAAHNEQFF
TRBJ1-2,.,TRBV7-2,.,TGTGCCAGCAGCTTATCGGGCGACAGGACAACGGGAGGCTACACCTTC,CASSLSGDRTTGGYTF
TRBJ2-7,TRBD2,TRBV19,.,TGTGCCAGTAAGACTAGCGGGAGCGACGACGAGCAGTACTTC,CASKTSGSDDEQYF
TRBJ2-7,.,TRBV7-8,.,TGTGCCAGCAGCTTAGCAGCAGAGGTGGAGCAGTACTTC,CASSLAAEVEQYF